A single sample gave rise to the 17 T cell receptor beta chains below, sequenced in a study of blood T cell repertoires in COVID-19. The repertoire was sequenced with immunoSEQ multiplex PCR; TCRdb's copy has only in-frame clones and lacks some. This sample has 200,000 to 250,000 clones, with 90% to 95% found just once. The sequencing sample was made of peripheral blood. These receptors all come from a man between 60 and 75 years old with COVID-19, enrolled during active disease.

V is TRBV3-1 (or the pseudogene TRBV3-2) and J is TRBJ2-7; no clear D. Germline loops: CDR1 LGHDT, CDR2 YNNKEL (reference sequence). V dropped 1 base and J dropped 7 bases, with 8 bases sitting between them. This CDR3 has 12 amino acids. CDR3 region: CASSQVIREQYF. CDR3 DNA sequence: TGTGCCAGCAGCCAAGTGATCCGGGAGCAGTACTTC.

The chain links TRBV6-5 to TRBJ1-4, with TRBD1 as a possible D gene (6 bases). V shed 6 bases and J shed 0 bases, with 11 bases lying between them. CDR1 and CDR2 (germline): MNHEY, SVGAGI. The CDR3 is 15 amino acids. CDR3 sequence reads: CASRENRATNEKLFF. Here the CDR3 DNA reads TGTGCCAGCAGGGAGAACAGGGCAACTAATGAAAAACTGTTTTTT.

This chain uses TRBV14 with TRBJ2-1; D not resolved. Germline CDR1 reads SGHDN; CDR2 reads FVKESK. Deletions cut 4 bases from V and 6 bases from J, with 10 bases between. This CDR3 has 13 amino acids. The CDR3 loop reads CASSRTASNEQFF. CDR3 sequence (DNA): TGTGCCAGCAGCCGCACTGCCTCCAATGAGCAGTTCTTC.

The chain couples TRBV15 to TRBJ2-7, with D maybe TRBD1 (6 bases). V shed 6 bases and J shed 7 bases, with 19 bases lying between them. Germline CDR1 LNHNV, CDR2 YYDKDF (reference sequence). CDR3 length: 14 residues. The CDR3 DNA reads TGTGCCACCAGTCCACAGGGAAGGCAAGTGGAGCAGTACTTC. Its protein product is CATSPQGRQVEQYF.

Regarding this clone: Mismatch with germline at one junction end may stem from a read error. The V call is TRBV7-7, the J call TRBJ2-2, with D perhaps being TRBD1 or TRBD2 (5 bases each). The germline gives CDR1 SSHAT, CDR2 FNYEAQ (reference sequence). This CDR3 is 15 amino acids long. CDR3 protein: CASSLGELNTGELFF. The CDR3 DNA reads TGTGCTAGCAGCTTAGGGGAGCTAAACACCGGGGAGCTGTTTTTT. Variable domain in full (rest from reference TRBV7-7 and TRBJ2-2): GAGVSQSPRYKVTKRGQDVTLRCDPISSHATLYWYQQALGQGPEFLTYFNYEAQPDKSGLPSDRFSAERPEGSISTLTIQRTEQRDSAMYRCASSLGELNTGELFFGEGSRLTVL.

The J gene is TRBJ2-2, the V gene TRBV10-2; a weak D match, TRBD1 (6 bases). CDR3 length equals 14 residues. Trimming shortened V by 8 bases and J by 1 base, and 11 bases separated the two germline ends. CDR1 is WSHSY, CDR2 SAAADI, per germline. CDR3 sequence (DNA): TGCGCCAGCCGACAGGTAGAGAACACCGGGGAGCTGTTTTTT. Its translation is CASRQVENTGELFF.

The chain uses TRBV7-2 and TRBJ2-3; weak D call: TRBD2 (7 bases). Looked up from germline, CDR1 is SGHTA and CDR2 is FQGNSA. Trimming stripped 8 bases from V and 4 bases from J, with 25 bases between. The CDR3 spans 17 residues. Here the CDR3 DNA reads TGTGCCAGCTGTAGGGGGTTAGCGGGTGTTAAGGCAGATACGCAGTATTTT. The encoded protein is CASCRGLAGVKADTQYF.

This clone was observed once. The V and J genes are TRBV5-1 and TRBJ2-2, with D perhaps TRBD1 (6 bases). The CDR3 is made up of 18 amino acids. Trimming took 0 bases from V and 1 from J, leaving 16 bases between them. Germline assignment: CDR1 SGHRS and CDR2 YFSETQ. The CDR3 sequence: CASSLVGRGRGNTGELFF. The CDR3 nucleotides read TGCGCCAGCAGCTTGGTTGGCAGGGGACGTGGGAACACCGGGGAGCTGTTTTTT. The entire variable domain, with the rest obtained from reference TRBV5-1 and TRBJ2-2, is as follows: KAGVTQTPRYLIKTRGQQVTLSCSPISGHRSVSWYQQTPGQGLQFLFEYFSETQRNKGNFPGRFSGRQFSNSRSEMNVSTLELGDSALYLCASSLVGRGRGNTGELFFGEGSRLTVL.

V is TRBV27 and J is TRBJ2-3; weak D call: TRBD2 (5 bases). This CDR3 region has 12 residues. Trimming removed 6 bases at V and 4 bases at J, with 8 bases between. CDR1 and CDR2 from the germline V gene are MNHEY and SMNVEV (reference sequence). The DNA of the CDR3 is TGTGCCAGCAGGAGGGCGGCAGATACGCAGTATTTT. This codes for CASRRAADTQYF.

This chain links TRBV18 with TRBJ1-5; TRBD1 matches 7 bases. The ends lost 4 bases at V and 4 bases at J; junction bases unmatched: 4. CDR3 length: 14 amino acids. Germline CDR1 reads KGHSH; CDR2 reads LQKENI. The CDR3 protein is CASSQGQTNQPQHF. In DNA, the CDR3 is TGTGCCAGCTCACAGGGACAGACTAATCAGCCCCAGCATTTT.

This chain connects TRBV4-2 to TRBJ2-7, with D perhaps TRBD2 (5 bases). From germline, CDR1 is LGHNA and CDR2 YNFKEQ. Between the trimmed V and J ends, which lost 1 base and 12 bases, there was a span of 10 bases. The CDR3 runs to 11 residues. The CDR3 DNA sequence: TGTGCCAGCAGCCAAGGGCGGGTGTGGTACTTC. Encoded protein: CASSQGRVWYF.

The CDR3 reads CASSLGAGASDTQYF. As DNA, the CDR3 is TGTGCCAGCAGTTTGGGTGCGGGAGCTTCGGATACGCAGTATTTT. The chain recombines TRBV27 with TRBJ2-3, with 7 bases aligning to TRBD2. Germline V CDR1 and CDR2: MNHEY, SMNVEV (reference sequence). The junction had 9 bases not matched to a gene; V was cut back by 3 bases and J by 6 bases. This CDR3 region has 15 residues.

This sequence joins TRBV7-9 and TRBJ1-5; a possible D gene is TRBD1 (5 bases). CDR3 length: 15 amino acids. Germline CDR1 and CDR2: SEHNR and FQNEAQ (reference sequence). V lost 2 bases, J lost 9 bases, and 17 bases lay in between. This CDR3 is CASSLSTGSFPPQHF. For the CDR3, the DNA is TGTGCCAGCAGCTTAAGTACAGGCAGTTTTCCGCCCCAGCATTTT.

This rearrangement joins TRBV7-8 to TRBJ1-6, with D possibly matching TRBD1 (6 bases). The CDR3 is made up of 15 amino acids. The germline V gene encodes CDR1 SGHVS and CDR2 FQNEAQ. Trimming took off 6 bases at V and 6 bases at J, with 15 bases between the two ends. The CDR3 loop is CASSSTGTSNSPLHF. The CDR3 DNA sequence: TGTGCCAGCAGTTCAACCGGGACAAGTAATTCACCCCTCCACTTT.

The chain has TRBV5-4 and TRBJ1-3; weak D call: TRBD1 (5 bases). V was shortened by 5 bases and J by 0 bases, with 12 bases between the two germline ends. Germline values: CDR1 SGHNT, CDR2 YYREEE (reference sequence). The CDR3 extends over 15 amino acids. The CDR3: CASSNIQGSGNTIYF. The CDR3, as DNA: TGTGCCAGCAGTAACATCCAGGGCTCTGGAAACACCATATATTTT.

This chain joins TRBV5-5 and TRBJ2-7; TRBD1 is a possible D gene (6 bases). Germline V lookup: CDR1 SGHKS, CDR2 YYEKEE (reference sequence). With 4 bases removed from V and 0 bases from J, the gap between germline ends came to 17 bases. The CDR3 runs to 16 residues. In nucleotides, the CDR3 is TGTGCCAGCAGCACCGCCGGGACAACGAGCTCCTACGAGCAGTACTTC. This gives the protein CASSTAGTTSSYEQYF.

The chain is built from TRBV6-4 and TRBJ1-2, with D perhaps matching TRBD1 (5 bases). Germline loops: CDR1 MRHNA, CDR2 SNTAGT. The CDR3 loop spans 16 amino acids. Trimming removed 6 bases at V and 0 bases at J, with 17 bases between. CDR3 sequence: CASSPNWGSANYGYTF. DNA of the CDR3: TGTGCCAGCAGCCCTAATTGGGGCTCGGCTAACTATGGCTACACCTTC.